What follows is one TCR beta chain and its context. Unique molecular identifiers were used in preparing the TCRbeta library. Via MiXCR, TCRdb re-called the PCR reads, giving one row per CDR3 protein. The sample has around 600,000 distinct CDR3 sequences; roughly 10% are singletons. This entry is derived from a study of T-cell reconstitution after alpha-beta-depleted transplantation in children. The CDR3 runs 15 residues. The germline V and J ends were trimmed by 6 bases and 4 bases, with 18 bases remaining between them. The sequence came from a human donor who donated a stem cell graft to a child with acute myeloid leukemia. The V gene is TRBV12-3 or TRBV12-4, the J gene TRBJ2-5; no clear D gene. This specimen consisted of PBMCs from the stem cell graft donor, obtained from the stem cell graft. For the CDR3, the DNA is TGTGCCAGCAGCCCAAACATGCCGTCGAGAGAGACCCAGTACTTC. Amino acids: CASSPNMPSRETQYF.